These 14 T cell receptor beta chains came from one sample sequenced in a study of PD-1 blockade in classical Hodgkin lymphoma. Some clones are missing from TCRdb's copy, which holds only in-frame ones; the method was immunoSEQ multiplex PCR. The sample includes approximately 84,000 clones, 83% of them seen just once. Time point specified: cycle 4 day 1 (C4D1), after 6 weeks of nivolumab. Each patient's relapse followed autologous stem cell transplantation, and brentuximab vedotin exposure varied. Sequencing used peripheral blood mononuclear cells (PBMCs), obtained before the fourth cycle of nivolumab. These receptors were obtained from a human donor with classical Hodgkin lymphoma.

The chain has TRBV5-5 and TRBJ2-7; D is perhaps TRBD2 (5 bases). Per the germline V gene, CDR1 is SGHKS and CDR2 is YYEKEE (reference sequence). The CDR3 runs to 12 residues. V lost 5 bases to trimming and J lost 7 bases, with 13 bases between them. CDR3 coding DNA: TGTGCCAGCAGTTTGCACACGGGGGAGCAGTACTTC. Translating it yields CASSLHTGEQYF.

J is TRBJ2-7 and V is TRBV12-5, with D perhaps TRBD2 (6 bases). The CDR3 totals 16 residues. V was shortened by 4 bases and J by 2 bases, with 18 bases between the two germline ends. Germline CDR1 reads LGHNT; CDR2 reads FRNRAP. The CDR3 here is CASGSPLGRTTYEQYF. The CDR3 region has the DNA TGTGCTAGTGGTTCACCCCTCGGGAGAACCACCTACGAGCAGTACTTC.

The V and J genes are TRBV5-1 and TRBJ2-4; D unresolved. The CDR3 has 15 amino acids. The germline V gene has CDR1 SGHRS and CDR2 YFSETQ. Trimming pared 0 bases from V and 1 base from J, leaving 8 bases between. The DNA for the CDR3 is TGCGCCAGCAGCTTGGACGATGGGGCCAAAAACATTCAGTACTTC. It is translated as CASSLDDGAKNIQYF.

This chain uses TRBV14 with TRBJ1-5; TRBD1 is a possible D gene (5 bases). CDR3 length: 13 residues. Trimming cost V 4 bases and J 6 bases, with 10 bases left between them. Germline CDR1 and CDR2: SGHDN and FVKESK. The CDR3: CASSRDPRQPQHF. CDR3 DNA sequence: TGTGCCAGCAGCCGGGACCCCCGTCAGCCCCAGCATTTT.

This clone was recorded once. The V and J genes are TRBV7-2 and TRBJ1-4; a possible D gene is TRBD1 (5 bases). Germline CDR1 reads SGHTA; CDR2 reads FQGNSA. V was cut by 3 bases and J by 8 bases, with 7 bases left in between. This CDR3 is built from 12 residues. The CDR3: CASSFGGEKLFF. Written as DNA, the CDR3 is TGTGCCAGCAGCTTTGGGGGGGAAAAACTGTTTTTT.

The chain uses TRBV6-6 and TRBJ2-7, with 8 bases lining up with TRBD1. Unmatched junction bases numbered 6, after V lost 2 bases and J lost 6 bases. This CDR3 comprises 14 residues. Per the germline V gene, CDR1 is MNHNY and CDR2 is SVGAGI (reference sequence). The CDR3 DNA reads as TGTGCCAGCAGTTACAGCAGGGGGCGAAGCGAGCAGTACTTC. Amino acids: CASSYSRGRSEQYF.

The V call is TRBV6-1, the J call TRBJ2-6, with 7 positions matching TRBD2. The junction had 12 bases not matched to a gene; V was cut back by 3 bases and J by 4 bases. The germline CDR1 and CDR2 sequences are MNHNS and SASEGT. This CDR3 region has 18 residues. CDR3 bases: TGTGCCAGCAGTGAGCGCGGGAGCGCTCGGGCCGGGGCCAACGTCCTGACTTTC. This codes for CASSERGSARAGANVLTF.

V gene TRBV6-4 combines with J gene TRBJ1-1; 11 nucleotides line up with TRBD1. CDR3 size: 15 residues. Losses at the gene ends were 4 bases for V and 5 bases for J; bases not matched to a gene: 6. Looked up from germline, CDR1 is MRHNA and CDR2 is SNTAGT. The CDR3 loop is CASSVRTGGITEAFF. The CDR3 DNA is TGTGCCAGCAGTGTGAGGACAGGGGGCATTACTGAAGCTTTCTTT.

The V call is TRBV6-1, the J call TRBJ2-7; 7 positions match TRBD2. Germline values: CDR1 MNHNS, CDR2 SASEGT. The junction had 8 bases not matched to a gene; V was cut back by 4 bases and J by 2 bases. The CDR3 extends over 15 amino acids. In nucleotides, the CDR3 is TGTGCCAGCAGTGTGGGTGGGAGGGCTACCTACGAGCAGTACTTC. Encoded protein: CASSVGGRATYEQYF.

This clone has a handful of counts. CDR3 sequence reads: CACRGHSYEQYF. For the CDR3, the DNA is TGTGCCTGCAGGGGCCACTCCTACGAGCAGTACTTC. The chain joins TRBV30 to TRBJ2-7, with TRBD1 as a possible D gene (6 bases). The V and J ends lost 6 bases and 0 bases respectively, with 9 bases between them. Per the germline V gene, CDR1 is GTSNPN and CDR2 is SVGIG (reference sequence). The CDR3 is 12 amino acids. The variable domain in full, with the rest retrieved from reference TRBV30 and TRBJ2-7, is SQTIHQWPATLVQPVGSPLSLECTVEGTSNPNLYWYRQAAGRGLQLLFYSVGIGQISSEVPQNLSASRPQDRQFILSSKKLLLSDSGFYLCACRGHSYEQYFGPGTRLTVT.

The CDR3 DNA reads as TGTGCCAGCAGTTCCTCGGACAGGGCCGGCACCGGGGAGCTGTTTTTT. Translating gives CASSSSDRAGTGELFF. V and J are TRBV27 and TRBJ2-2; TRBD1 matches 8 bases. CDR1 and CDR2 from the germline V gene are MNHEY and SMNVEV (reference sequence). This CDR3 contains 16 residues. With 4 bases clipped from V and 4 bases from J, the junction kept 8 bases outside the gene matches.

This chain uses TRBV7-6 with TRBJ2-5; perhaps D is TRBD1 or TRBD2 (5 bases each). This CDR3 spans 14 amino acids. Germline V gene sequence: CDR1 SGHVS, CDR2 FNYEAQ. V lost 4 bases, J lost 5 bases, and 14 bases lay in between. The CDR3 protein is CASSSLAAGETQYF. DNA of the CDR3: TGTGCCAGCAGCTCCCTAGCAGCAGGGGAGACCCAGTACTTC.

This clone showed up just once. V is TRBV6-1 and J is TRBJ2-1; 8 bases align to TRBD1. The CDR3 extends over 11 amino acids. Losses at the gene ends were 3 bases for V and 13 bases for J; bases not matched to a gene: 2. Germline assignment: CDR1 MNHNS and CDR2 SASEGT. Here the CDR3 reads CASSDDRGQFF. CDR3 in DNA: TGTGCCAGCAGTGACGACAGGGGCCAGTTCTTC.

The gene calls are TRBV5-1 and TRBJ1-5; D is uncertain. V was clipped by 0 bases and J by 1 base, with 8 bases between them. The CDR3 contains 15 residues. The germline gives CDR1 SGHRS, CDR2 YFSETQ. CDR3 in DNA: TGCGCCAGCAGCTTGGAAGGGCTAAGCAATCAGCCCCAGCATTTT. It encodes CASSLEGLSNQPQHF.